The sample holds one count of the clone carrying this TCR beta chain. The sample is drawn from a study of blood T cell repertoires in COVID-19. The germline V and J ends were trimmed by 5 bases and 3 bases, with 14 bases remaining between them. Germline assignment: CDR1 SGHTA and CDR2 FQGNSA. CDR3 length: 15 amino acids. Original methodology: By means of reference gene primer amplification, nucleated cell counts were estimated. Libraries were prepared by immunoSEQ multiplex PCR; TCRdb keeps only in-frame clonotypes and omits some of them. From that table come the V and J calls and clone size; the DNA was used to work out D and trimming. The profile shows around 180,000 clones, 80% to 90% of them singletons.

The sample taken for sequencing was peripheral blood. The chain uses TRBV7-2 and TRBJ1-5; tentatively, D is TRBD1 (6 bases). This receptor was taken from a man aged 55 to 69 with acute or convalescent COVID-19. Written as DNA, the CDR3 is TGTGCCAGCAGCGAGCGGACAGCTACCAATCAGCCCCAGCATTTT. The encoded protein is CASSERTATNQPQHF.